The rows below give T cell receptor beta chains drawn from one sample of a study of blood T cells in healthy people across ages. TCRdb called the 5' RACE reads again in MiXCR, with one record for every CDR3 protein. The sample has about 1.4 million distinct CDR3 sequences, almost 60% seen once; the top ten hold 6.7%. The source material was blood. The receptors were gathered from a young man in good health. Each CDR3 is given with its conserved first and last residue. Fields, in order: clone size, J gene, D gene, V gene, CDR3 protein, CDR3 DNA. D genes are given only for firm matches. Size tells how often a clone was seen (once, few, many) or the class of an expanded clone, and some rows leave it out.

.	TRBJ2-7	TRBD1	TRBV7-6	CASSPEDRFYEQYF	TGTGCCAGCAGCCCCGAGGACAGGTTCTACGAGCAGTACTTC
.	TRBJ2-7	.	TRBV7-9	CASSSSSRDNYEQYF	TGTGCCAGCAGCTCCAGCAGCAGGGATAACTACGAGCAGTACTTC
.	TRBJ1-6	.	TRBV12-3/TRBV12-4	CASGFGEISPLHF	TGTGCCAGCGGGTTCGGGGAGATTTCACCCCTCCACTTT
few	TRBJ2-7	TRBD1	TRBV3-1	CASSQTGDPYEQYF	TGTGCCAGCAGCCAGACAGGGGATCCCTACGAGCAGTACTTC
.	TRBJ2-7	.	TRBV29-1	CSAYDPSYEQYF	TGCAGCGCCTATGACCCATCCTACGAGCAGTACTTC
.	TRBJ2-3	.	TRBV20-1	CSARDPNRPTDTQYF	TGCAGTGCTAGAGATCCGAACAGGCCCACAGATACGCAGTATTTT
.	TRBJ2-3	TRBD2	TRBV3-1	CASSQPSGEMWDTQYF	TGTGCCAGCAGCCAACCTAGCGGGGAGATGTGGGATACGCAGTATTTT
.	TRBJ1-2	.	TRBV29-1	CSVTRRADNYGYTF	TGCAGCGTCACCCGAAGGGCAGATAACTATGGCTACACCTTC
.	TRBJ2-1	TRBD2	TRBV11-2	CASSFGGLAGGGNEQFF	TGTGCCAGCAGCTTTGGGGGACTAGCGGGAGGAGGGAATGAGCAGTTCTTC
many	TRBJ2-7	.	TRBV15	CATSPGVGDVYEQYF	TGTGCCACCAGCCCGGGGGTGGGGGACGTCTACGAGCAGTACTTC
.	TRBJ2-5	TRBD2	TRBV20-1	CSASNFRGTSGHNEQYF	TGCAGTGCTAGCAATTTTAGGGGGACTAGCGGCCACAATGAGCAGTACTTC
few	TRBJ1-2	TRBD1	TRBV5-1	CASSFFGTGDYGYTF	TGCGCCAGCAGCTTCTTCGGGACAGGGGACTATGGCTACACCTTC
.	TRBJ2-1	.	TRBV20-1	CSAPLGGGKYNEQFF	TGCAGTGCTCCACTCGGAGGGGGTAAATACAATGAGCAGTTCTTC
.	TRBJ2-1	TRBD2	TRBV6-1	CASTGREGSDEQFF	TGTGCCAGCACCGGGAGGGAGGGTAGTGATGAGCAGTTCTTC
.	TRBJ1-1	TRBD1	TRBV20-1	CSADRGRDEAFF	TGCAGTGCTGACAGGGGGCGAGATGAAGCTTTCTTT
few	TRBJ2-7	.	TRBV14	CASSQINRDEQYF	TGTGCCAGCAGCCAAATTAATCGGGACGAGCAGTACTTC
.	TRBJ2-5	TRBD1	TRBV18	CASSYTGGRAETQYF	TGTGCCAGCTCATATACAGGGGGTCGGGCCGAGACCCAGTACTTC
.	TRBJ2-7	TRBD1	TRBV15	CAVGQGALYEQYF	TGTGCCGTCGGACAGGGGGCCCTCTACGAGCAGTACTTC
few	TRBJ2-5	.	TRBV10-3	CAISDGNEETQYF	TGTGCCATCAGTGACGGAAACGAAGAGACCCAGTACTTC
.	TRBJ2-3	.	TRBV6-2/TRBV6-3	CASRRTSDTQYF	TGTGCCAGCAGGAGGACTTCCGATACGCAGTATTTT
.	TRBJ2-7	.	TRBV3-1	CASSRGRSTQYEQYF	TGTGCCAGCAGCCGGGGACGTAGCACACAGTACGAGCAGTACTTC
.	TRBJ2-3	.	TRBV6-6	CASSYPTGVIDTQYF	TGTGCCAGCAGTTACCCTACAGGTGTAATAGATACGCAGTATTTT
.	TRBJ2-3	.	TRBV28	CASSPNPPEDHTQYF	TGTGCCAGCAGTCCAAACCCCCCTGAGGACCATACGCAGTATTTT
few	TRBJ2-7	.	TRBV3-1	CASSQVNAIGYEQYF	TGTGCCAGCAGCCAAGTAAACGCGATCGGCTACGAGCAGTACTTC
.	TRBJ1-2	TRBD1	TRBV29-1	CSVKQGSRGYTF	TGCAGCGTCAAACAGGGGTCGCGAGGCTACACCTTC
.	TRBJ2-1	.	TRBV20-1	CSASRGISEQFF	TGCAGTGCTAGTCGCGGGATCAGTGAGCAGTTCTTC